The source of this TCR beta chain is a study of OX40 agonist ivuxolimab in advanced cancers. Regarding the research as a whole: Ivuxolimab was a fully human IgG2 agonistic monoclonal antibody targeting the costimulatory receptor OX40 (CD134). Intravenous ivuxolimab was administered to patients every 2 weeks at six dose levels: 0.01, 0.1, 0.3, 1.5, 3 and 10 mg/kg. Among the roughly 52 dose-escalation patients, around 20 had hepatocellular carcinoma, roughly 15 melanoma, 9 renal cell carcinoma and 9 head and neck cancer. In the dose-escalation cohort, around four fifths of patients were male, and the mean age was approximately 64 years, with a range of roughly 20 to 85. Patients were allowed to have had prior anti-PD-1, anti-PD-L1 or anti-CTLA-4 therapy, and 30% to 50% of the dose-escalation patients had previously received checkpoint inhibitors. Partial responses occurred in three dose-escalation patients, of whom one had hepatocellular carcinoma and two had cutaneous melanoma. The purpose of peripheral TCRbeta sequencing was to test whether ivuxolimab changed TCR sequence diversity and led to clonal T-cell expansion. The monotherapy dose-escalation portion (N ≈ 52 patients) of the phase I ivuxolimab trial is reported in the paper.

Concerning this clone: This clone's antigen is unknown. Base qualities were left out, and no much larger clone turns up one base away. This sample includes further DNA sequences coding for the same CDR3.

After removal of 5 bases from V and 1 base from J, the junction retains 5 bases not matched to a gene. The germline V gene encodes CDR1 SGHTA and CDR2 FQGNSA. The cysteine opens and the phenylalanine closes a CDR3 of 14 amino acids. This entry keeps only the CDR3 DNA: 42 bases, framed from base 1. Points the paper makes about the study in general: The antigen specificity of the clonally expanded peripheral T cells was not determined. After ivuxolimab, expanded clones were on average more numerous among CD8+ T cells than among CD4+ T cells. Partial responders in the 0.1-3.0 mg/kg groups had among the lowest normalized peripheral clonal expansion, especially among CD8+ T cells. At doses from 0.1 to 3.0 mg/kg, clonal expansion was seen in both CD4+ and CD8+ blood T cells between baseline and week 6. Low levels of normalized T-cell clonal expansion were also shown by some nonresponding patients.

For sequencing of the TCRbeta CDR3 region, genomic DNA was extracted from the sorted cells. The immunoSEQ Assay was used for sequencing of TCRbeta CDR3 regions. The source is immuneACCESS, and TCRdb retained only in-frame sequences with V and J called. Part of the clones is not carried over; for the studies checked, unresolved V genes explain less than half of this, and the remainder is unexplained. This sample comprises around 64,000 clones, 87% of them detected only once. The top ten constitute roughly 1.3% of the sample. The trial excluded patients who had a history of autoimmune disease or were on systemic immunosuppression. In every dose cohort, peripheral blood was drawn for TCR sequencing at baseline, cycle 4 day 1, and cycle 7 day 1. Samples were obtained from an open-label, multicenter, first-in-human phase I dose-escalation trial of ivuxolimab. The trial enrolled adults with locally advanced or metastatic head and neck squamous cell, hepatocellular, melanoma or renal cell carcinoma. Before TCR sequencing, CD4+ and CD8+ T cells were separately sorted from peripheral blood.

The sample in question was CD4+ or CD8+ T cells sorted from blood, obtained in a trial of the OX40 agonist ivuxolimab. Rearrangement joined TRBV7-2 to TRBJ2-7; 7 junctional bases match TRBD1. The source of this sequence is an adult with an advanced solid tumor such as melanoma, head and neck, liver or kidney cancer. CDR3 region: CASSPRTGSYEQYF. The DNA is TGTGCCAGCAGCCCCCGGACAGGATCCTACGAGCAGTACTTC.